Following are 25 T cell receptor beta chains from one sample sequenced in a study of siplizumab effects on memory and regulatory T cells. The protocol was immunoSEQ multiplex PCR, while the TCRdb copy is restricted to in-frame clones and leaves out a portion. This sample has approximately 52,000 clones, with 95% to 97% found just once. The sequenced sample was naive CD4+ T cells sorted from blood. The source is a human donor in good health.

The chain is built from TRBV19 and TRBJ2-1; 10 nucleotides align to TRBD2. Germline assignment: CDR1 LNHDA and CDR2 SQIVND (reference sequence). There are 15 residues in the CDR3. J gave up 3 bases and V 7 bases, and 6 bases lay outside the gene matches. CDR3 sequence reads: CASTVPSGSYNEQFF. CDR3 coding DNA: TGTGCCAGTACCGTCCCTAGCGGGAGCTACAATGAGCAGTTCTTC.

DNA of the CDR3: TGTGCCAGCAGTCGGGCCGGAGATCAGCCCCAGCATTTT. Residues: CASSRAGDQPQHF. J is TRBJ1-5 and V is TRBV6-1; unclear D gene. V lost 5 bases and J 5 bases, leaving 10 bases between the germline ends. The V gene's germline CDR1 is MNHNS and CDR2 SASEGT. The CDR3 consists of 13 residues.

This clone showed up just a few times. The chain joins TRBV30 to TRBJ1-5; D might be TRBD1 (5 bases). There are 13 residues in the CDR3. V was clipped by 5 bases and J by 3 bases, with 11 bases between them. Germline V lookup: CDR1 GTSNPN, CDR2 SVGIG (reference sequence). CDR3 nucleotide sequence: TGTGCCTGGGGAAGACAGATCAATCAGCCCCAGCATTTT. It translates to CAWGRQINQPQHF.

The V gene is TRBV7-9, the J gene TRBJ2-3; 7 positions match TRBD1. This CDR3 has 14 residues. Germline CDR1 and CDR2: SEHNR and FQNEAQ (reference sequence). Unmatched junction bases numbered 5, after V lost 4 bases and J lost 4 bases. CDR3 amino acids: CASSSSGGADTQYF. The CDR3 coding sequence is TGTGCCAGCAGCTCATCAGGGGGAGCAGATACGCAGTATTTT.

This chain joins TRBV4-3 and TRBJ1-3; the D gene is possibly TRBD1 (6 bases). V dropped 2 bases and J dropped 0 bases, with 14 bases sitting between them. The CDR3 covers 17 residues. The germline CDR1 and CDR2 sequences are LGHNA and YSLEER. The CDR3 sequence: CASSQTPTGFSGNTIYF. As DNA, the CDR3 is TGCGCCAGCAGCCAAACCCCGACAGGCTTCTCTGGAAACACCATATATTTT.

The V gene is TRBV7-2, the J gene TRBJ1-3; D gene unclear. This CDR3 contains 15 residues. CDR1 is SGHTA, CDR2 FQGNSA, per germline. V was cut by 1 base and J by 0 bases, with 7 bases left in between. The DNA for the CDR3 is TGTGCCAGCAGCTTAGGATTGAGCTCTGGAAACACCATATATTTT. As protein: CASSLGLSSGNTIYF. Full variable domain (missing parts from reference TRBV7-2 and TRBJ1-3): GAGVSQSPSNKVTEKGKDVELRCDPISGHTALYWYRQSLGQGLEFLIYFQGNSAPDKSGLPSDRFSAERTGGSVSTLTIQRTQQEDSAVYLCASSLGLSSGNTIYFGEGSWLTVV.

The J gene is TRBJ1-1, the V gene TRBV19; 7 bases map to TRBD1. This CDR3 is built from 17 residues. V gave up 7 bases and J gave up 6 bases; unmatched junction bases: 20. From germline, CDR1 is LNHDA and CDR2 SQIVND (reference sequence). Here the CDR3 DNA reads TGTGCCAGTACTCCTCTTTCCTGGGGAGGGGGCGGTTCTGAAGCTTTCTTT. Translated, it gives CASTPLSWGGGGSEAFF.

In DNA, the CDR3 is TGTGCCAGCAGTTTATCTCTAAACTACGAGCAGTACTTC. This gives the protein CASSLSLNYEQYF. The chain recombines TRBV28 with TRBJ2-7; D call uncertain. The CDR3 is 13 amino acids. Germline V lookup: CDR1 MDHEN, CDR2 SYDVKM. With 1 base removed from V and 3 bases from J, the gap between germline ends came to 7 bases.

The CDR3 bases are TGTGCCAGCAGCCCTAACCTGAGGACTAGCGGGAGGGAGACCCAGTACTTC. Translation gives CASSPNLRTSGRETQYF. The chain couples TRBV7-9 to TRBJ2-5, with 14 bases that match TRBD2. V shed 5 bases and J 5 bases; nucleotides not matched to a gene: 10. Germline-derived CDR1 and CDR2 are SEHNR and FQNEAQ (reference sequence). The CDR3 spans 17 residues.

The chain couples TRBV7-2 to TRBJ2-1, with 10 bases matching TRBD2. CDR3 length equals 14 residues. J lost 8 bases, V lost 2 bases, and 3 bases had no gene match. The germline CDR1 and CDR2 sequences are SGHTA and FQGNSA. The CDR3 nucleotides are TGTGCCAGCAGCTTACTAGCGGGAGCGGATGAGCAGTTCTTC. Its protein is CASSLLAGADEQFF.

The CDR3 is CAISDWGTSGNNEQFF. CDR3 bases: TGTGCCATCAGTGACTGGGGGACTAGCGGGAATAATGAGCAGTTCTTC. The rearrangement uses TRBV10-3 and TRBJ2-1, with 13 bases lining up with TRBD2. CDR1 and CDR2 from the germline V gene are ENHRY and SYGVKD. The CDR3 consists of 16 residues. Trimming removed 3 bases from V and 7 bases from J; junction bases left unmatched: 6.

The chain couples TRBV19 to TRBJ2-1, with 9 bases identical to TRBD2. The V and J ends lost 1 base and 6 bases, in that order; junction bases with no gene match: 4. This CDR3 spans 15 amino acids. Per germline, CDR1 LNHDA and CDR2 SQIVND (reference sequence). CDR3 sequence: CASSIAGLATNEQFF. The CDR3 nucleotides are TGTGCCAGTAGTATAGCAGGACTAGCGACCAATGAGCAGTTCTTC.

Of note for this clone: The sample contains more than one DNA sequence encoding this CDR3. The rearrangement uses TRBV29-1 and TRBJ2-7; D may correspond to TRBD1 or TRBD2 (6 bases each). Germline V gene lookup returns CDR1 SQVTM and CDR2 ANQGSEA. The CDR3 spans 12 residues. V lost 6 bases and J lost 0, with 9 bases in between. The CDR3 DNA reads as TGCAGCGTCGGGGGACACTCCTACGAGCAGTACTTC. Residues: CSVGGHSYEQYF.

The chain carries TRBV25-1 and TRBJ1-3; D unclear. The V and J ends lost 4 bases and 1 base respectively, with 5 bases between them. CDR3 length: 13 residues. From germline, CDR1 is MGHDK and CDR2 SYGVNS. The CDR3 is CASSVGSGNTIYF. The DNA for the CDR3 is TGTGCCAGCAGTGTGGGGTCTGGAAACACCATATATTTT.

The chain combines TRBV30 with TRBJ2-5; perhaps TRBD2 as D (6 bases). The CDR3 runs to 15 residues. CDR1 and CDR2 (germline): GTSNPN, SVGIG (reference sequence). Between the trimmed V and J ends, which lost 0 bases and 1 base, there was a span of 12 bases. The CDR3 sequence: CAWSVRSGGQETQYF. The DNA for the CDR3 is TGTGCCTGGAGTGTACGATCCGGGGGCCAAGAGACCCAGTACTTC.

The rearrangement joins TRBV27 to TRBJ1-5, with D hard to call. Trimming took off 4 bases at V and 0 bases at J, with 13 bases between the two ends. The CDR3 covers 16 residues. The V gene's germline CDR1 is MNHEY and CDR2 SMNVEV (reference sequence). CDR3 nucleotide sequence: TGTGCCAGCAGTTCGCTTGGCACTCATAGCAATCAGCCCCAGCATTTT. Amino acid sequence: CASSSLGTHSNQPQHF.

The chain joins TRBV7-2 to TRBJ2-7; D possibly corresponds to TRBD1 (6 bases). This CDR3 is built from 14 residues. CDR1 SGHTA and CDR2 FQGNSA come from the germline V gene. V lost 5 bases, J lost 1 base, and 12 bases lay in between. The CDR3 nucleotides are TGTGCCAGCAGCCAACGGACAGAGTCCTACGAGCAGTACTTC. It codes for CASSQRTESYEQYF.

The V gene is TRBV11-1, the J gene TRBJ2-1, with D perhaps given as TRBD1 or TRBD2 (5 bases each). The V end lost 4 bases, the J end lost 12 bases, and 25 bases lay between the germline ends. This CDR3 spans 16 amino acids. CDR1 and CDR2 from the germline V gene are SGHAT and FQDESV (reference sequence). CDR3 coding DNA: TGTGCCAGCAGCTCATCCTTCCCAAGGGTGGGGGAATCGCAGTTCTTC. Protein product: CASSSSFPRVGESQFF.

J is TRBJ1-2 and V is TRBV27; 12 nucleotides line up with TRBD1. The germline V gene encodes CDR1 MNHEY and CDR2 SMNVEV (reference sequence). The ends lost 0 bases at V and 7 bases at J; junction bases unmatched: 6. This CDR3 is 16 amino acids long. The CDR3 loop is CASSLSPGTGGSGYTF. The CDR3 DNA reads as TGTGCCAGCAGTTTATCGCCCGGGACAGGGGGCAGTGGCTACACCTTC.

CDR3 sequence: CASSIDRGGNLGYNEQFF. The CDR3 region has the DNA TGTGCCAGTAGTATAGATCGTGGGGGAAACCTGGGATACAATGAGCAGTTCTTC. V gene TRBV19 combines with J gene TRBJ2-1; D tentatively reads TRBD1 or TRBD2 (5 bases each). This CDR3 comprises 18 residues. The ends were cut back, 0 bases at V and 4 bases at J, with 19 bases in the middle. Germline V lookup: CDR1 LNHDA, CDR2 SQIVND (reference sequence).

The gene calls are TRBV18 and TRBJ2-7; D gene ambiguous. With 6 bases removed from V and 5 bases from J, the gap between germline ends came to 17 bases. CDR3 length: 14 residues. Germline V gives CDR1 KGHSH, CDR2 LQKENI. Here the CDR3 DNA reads TGTGCCAGCTCCTACATGCTGCCGACGAACGAGCAGTACTTC. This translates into CASSYMLPTNEQYF.

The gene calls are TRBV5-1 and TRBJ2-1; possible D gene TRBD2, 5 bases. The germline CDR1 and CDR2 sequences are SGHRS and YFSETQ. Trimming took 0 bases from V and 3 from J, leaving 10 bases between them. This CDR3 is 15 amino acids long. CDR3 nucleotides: TGCGCCAGCAGCTTGGAGGTGGGAGTCTACAATGAGCAGTTCTTC. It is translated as CASSLEVGVYNEQFF.

The CDR3 nucleotides are TGCGCCAGCAGCAGCGGGACAGCGGTCGAGACCCAGTACTTC. This gives the protein CASSSGTAVETQYF. The V gene is TRBV5-1, the J gene TRBJ2-5; the D call may be TRBD1 or TRBD2 (7 bases each). V lost 4 bases to trimming and J lost 5 bases, with 15 bases between them. The CDR3 has 14 amino acids. Germline values: CDR1 SGHRS, CDR2 YFSETQ.

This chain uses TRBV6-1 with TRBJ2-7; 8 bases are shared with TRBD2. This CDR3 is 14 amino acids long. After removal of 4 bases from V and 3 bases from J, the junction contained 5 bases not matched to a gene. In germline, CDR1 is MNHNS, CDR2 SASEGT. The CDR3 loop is CASSVGLAGYEQYF. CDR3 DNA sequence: TGTGCCAGCAGTGTTGGTCTAGCGGGCTACGAGCAGTACTTC.

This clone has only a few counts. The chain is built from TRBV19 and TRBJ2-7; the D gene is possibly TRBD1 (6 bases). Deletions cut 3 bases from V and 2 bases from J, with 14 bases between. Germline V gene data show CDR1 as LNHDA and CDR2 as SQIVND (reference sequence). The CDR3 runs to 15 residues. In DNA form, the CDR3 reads TGTGCCAGTAGTATCGGACAGAGTCCTACCTACGAGCAGTACTTC. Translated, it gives CASSIGQSPTYEQYF.